The rows below give T cell receptor beta chains drawn from one sample of a study of regulatory T cells in long-lasting Graves disease. One entry per CDR3 protein results from TCRdb running MiXCR on the multiplex PCR reads. This table holds 300,000 to 400,000 distinct CDR3 sequences, roughly a sixth found once. This sample also belongs to another study, concerning T cells in Graves' hyperthyroidism and ophthalmopathy.

The specimen comprised peripheral blood mononuclear cells (PBMCs), sampled at new diagnosis, from a patient treated with antithyroid drugs. The receptors stem from a man between 35 and 55 years old with Graves disease. Both conserved end residues are part of each CDR3. The order of the fields is CDR3 length, D gene, clone size, J gene, V gene, CDR3 protein, CDR3 DNA. D genes are given only for firm matches. Some rows have no size entry. The others give once, few or many, or a class for an expanded clone.

cdr3_length: 12; d_call: NA; clone_size: few; j_call: TRBJ1-6; v_call: TRBV3-1; cdr3_aa: CASSQDKSPLHF; cdr3_nt: TGTGCCAGCAGCCAAGATAAGTCACCCCTCCACTTT
cdr3_length: 14; d_call: NA; clone_size: few; j_call: TRBJ2-3; v_call: TRBV20-1; cdr3_aa: CSARLASSTDTQYF; cdr3_nt: TGCAGTGCTAGACTAGCCTCCTCCACAGATACGCAGTATTTT
cdr3_length: 15; d_call: NA; clone_size: NA; j_call: TRBJ2-1; v_call: TRBV24-1; cdr3_aa: CATSDFGTMHNEQFF; cdr3_nt: TGTGCCACCAGTGATTTCGGGACCATGCACAATGAGCAGTTCTTC
cdr3_length: 16; d_call: NA; clone_size: NA; j_call: TRBJ2-2; v_call: TRBV4-2; cdr3_aa: CASSQVLASGQGELFF; cdr3_nt: TGTGCCAGCAGCCAAGTCCTAGCTTCGGGGCAGGGGGAGCTGTTTTTT
cdr3_length: 13; d_call: NA; clone_size: NA; j_call: TRBJ1-2; v_call: TRBV6-1; cdr3_aa: CATSSGHNYGYTF; cdr3_nt: TGTGCCACCTCGTCGGGGCATAACTATGGCTACACCTTC
cdr3_length: 13; d_call: NA; clone_size: NA; j_call: TRBJ2-2; v_call: TRBV7-2; cdr3_aa: CASSLLGPGELFF; cdr3_nt: TGTGCCAGCAGCTTATTGGGCCCAGGGGAGCTGTTTTTT
cdr3_length: 13; d_call: NA; clone_size: few; j_call: TRBJ1-3; v_call: TRBV29-1; cdr3_aa: CSVEDGRGNTIYF; cdr3_nt: TGCAGCGTTGAAGACGGACGTGGAAACACCATATATTTT
cdr3_length: 16; d_call: NA; clone_size: many; j_call: TRBJ2-2; v_call: TRBV12-3/TRBV12-4; cdr3_aa: CASSLGELAGTGELFF; cdr3_nt: TGTGCCAGCAGTTTAGGGGAGCTAGCTGGGACCGGGGAGCTGTTTTTT
cdr3_length: 14; d_call: TRBD1; clone_size: many; j_call: TRBJ1-3; v_call: TRBV5-1; cdr3_aa: CASSKGQSGNTIYF; cdr3_nt: TGCGCCAGCAGCAAGGGACAGTCTGGAAACACCATATATTTT
cdr3_length: 15; d_call: NA; clone_size: NA; j_call: TRBJ1-2; v_call: TRBV4-1; cdr3_aa: CASSHRFGANYGYTF; cdr3_nt: TGCGCCAGCAGCCACCGATTCGGGGCTAACTATGGCTACACCTTC
cdr3_length: 18; d_call: TRBD1; clone_size: many; j_call: TRBJ2-3; v_call: TRBV20-1; cdr3_aa: CSASAIPRQGGITDTQYF; cdr3_nt: TGCAGTGCTAGCGCCATTCCCCGACAGGGGGGAATCACAGATACGCAGTATTTT
cdr3_length: 11; d_call: NA; clone_size: few; j_call: TRBJ1-2; v_call: TRBV20-1; cdr3_aa: CSAGGGYGYTF; cdr3_nt: TGCAGTGCGGGCGGTGGGTATGGCTACACCTTC
cdr3_length: 15; d_call: NA; clone_size: many; j_call: TRBJ2-3; v_call: TRBV12-3/TRBV12-4; cdr3_aa: CASSYGQGWTDTQYF; cdr3_nt: TGTGCCAGCAGTTATGGGCAGGGCTGGACAGATACGCAGTATTTT
cdr3_length: 16; d_call: NA; clone_size: many; j_call: TRBJ1-4; v_call: TRBV28; cdr3_aa: CASSFAPGRGGEKLFF; cdr3_nt: TGTGCCAGCAGTTTTGCCCCGGGAAGGGGTGGTGAAAAACTGTTTTTT
cdr3_length: 20; d_call: TRBD1; clone_size: many; j_call: TRBJ1-1; v_call: TRBV3-1; cdr3_aa: CASSQVGDRSGWPLNTEAFF; cdr3_nt: TGTGCCAGCAGCCAAGTGGGGGACAGGAGTGGTTGGCCCCTGAACACTGAAGCTTTCTTT
cdr3_length: 13; d_call: NA; clone_size: many; j_call: TRBJ2-7; v_call: TRBV7-6; cdr3_aa: CASSLSKSGEQYF; cdr3_nt: TGTGCCAGCAGCTTATCAAAGTCCGGGGAGCAGTACTTC
cdr3_length: 13; d_call: NA; clone_size: many; j_call: TRBJ2-1; v_call: TRBV3-1; cdr3_aa: CASSLSLGNEQFF; cdr3_nt: TGTGCCAGCAGCCTTTCGTTGGGCAATGAGCAGTTCTTC
cdr3_length: 13; d_call: NA; clone_size: many; j_call: TRBJ2-5; v_call: TRBV7-6; cdr3_aa: CASSFGNFETQYF; cdr3_nt: TGTGCCAGCAGCTTTGGGAACTTTGAGACCCAGTACTTC
cdr3_length: 14; d_call: TRBD2; clone_size: many; j_call: TRBJ2-1; v_call: TRBV20-1; cdr3_aa: CSVVSGGAWNEQFF; cdr3_nt: TGCAGTGTTGTTAGCGGGGGGGCCTGGAATGAGCAGTTCTTC
cdr3_length: 13; d_call: TRBD1; clone_size: few; j_call: TRBJ1-4; v_call: TRBV20-1; cdr3_aa: CSALGTGNEKLFF; cdr3_nt: TGCAGTGCTCTCGGGACAGGGAATGAAAAACTGTTTTTT
cdr3_length: 18; d_call: TRBD1; clone_size: few; j_call: TRBJ1-4; v_call: TRBV20-1; cdr3_aa: CSARVPNPGQGSNEKLFF; cdr3_nt: TGCAGTGCTAGAGTTCCTAATCCGGGACAGGGGTCGAATGAAAAACTGTTTTTT
cdr3_length: 17; d_call: TRBD1; clone_size: many; j_call: TRBJ2-1; v_call: TRBV5-1; cdr3_aa: CASSLTGGTGRRREQFF; cdr3_nt: TGCGCCAGCAGCCTTACCGGTGGGACAGGGAGGCGGCGGGAGCAGTTCTTC
cdr3_length: 14; d_call: TRBD1; clone_size: NA; j_call: TRBJ2-7; v_call: TRBV7-9; cdr3_aa: CASSLGDSTYEQYF; cdr3_nt: TGTGCCAGCAGCTTGGGGGACAGCACCTACGAGCAGTACTTC
cdr3_length: 16; d_call: NA; clone_size: few; j_call: TRBJ1-4; v_call: TRBV19; cdr3_aa: CASTSPGWGQNEKLFF; cdr3_nt: TGTGCCAGTACCTCCCCCGGCTGGGGGCAGAATGAAAAACTGTTTTTT
cdr3_length: 14; d_call: NA; clone_size: many; j_call: TRBJ2-4; v_call: TRBV5-1; cdr3_aa: CASSPRTNKVVQYF; cdr3_nt: TGCGCCAGCAGCCCGAGGACAAATAAAGTGGTTCAGTACTTC
cdr3_length: 14; d_call: TRBD1; clone_size: NA; j_call: TRBJ1-5; v_call: TRBV20-1; cdr3_aa: CSARGDRSYQPQHF; cdr3_nt: TGCAGTGCTAGGGGGGACAGATCTTATCAGCCCCAGCATTTT
cdr3_length: 15; d_call: NA; clone_size: many; j_call: TRBJ1-4; v_call: TRBV4-1; cdr3_aa: CASSQVVGREKKLFF; cdr3_nt: TGCGCCAGCAGCCAAGTCGTTGGTAGGGAGAAAAAACTGTTTTTT
cdr3_length: 16; d_call: TRBD1; clone_size: NA; j_call: TRBJ1-5; v_call: TRBV4-1; cdr3_aa: CASSQGGTGGRQPQHF; cdr3_nt: TGCGCCAGCAGCCAAGGTGGGACAGGGGGCAGGCAGCCCCAGCATTTT
cdr3_length: 15; d_call: TRBD1; clone_size: many; j_call: TRBJ1-5; v_call: TRBV9; cdr3_aa: CASSGDSGGGQPQHF; cdr3_nt: TGTGCCAGCAGCGGGGACAGTGGGGGAGGACAGCCCCAGCATTTT
cdr3_length: 13; d_call: TRBD1; clone_size: many; j_call: TRBJ2-3; v_call: TRBV7-9; cdr3_aa: CASRPDREDTQYF; cdr3_nt: TGTGCCAGCAGGCCCGACAGGGAAGATACGCAGTATTTT
cdr3_length: 14; d_call: TRBD2; clone_size: many; j_call: TRBJ2-5; v_call: TRBV5-6; cdr3_aa: CASSLPSGQEAQYF; cdr3_nt: TGTGCCAGCAGCTTGCCTAGCGGTCAAGAGGCCCAGTACTTC
cdr3_length: 15; d_call: NA; clone_size: NA; j_call: TRBJ2-3; v_call: TRBV7-9; cdr3_aa: CASSLLDRLTDTQYF; cdr3_nt: TGTGCCAGCAGCTTACTGGACAGACTCACAGATACGCAGTATTTT
cdr3_length: 14; d_call: NA; clone_size: NA; j_call: TRBJ2-5; v_call: TRBV6-9; cdr3_aa: CTSSYLGARETQYF; cdr3_nt: TGTACCAGCAGTTACCTGGGGGCCCGAGAGACCCAGTACTTC
cdr3_length: 17; d_call: NA; clone_size: many; j_call: TRBJ2-1; v_call: TRBV19; cdr3_aa: CASSIDIAGASYNEQFF; cdr3_nt: TGTGCCAGTAGTATAGATATCGCGGGGGCCTCCTACAATGAGCAGTTCTTC
cdr3_length: 13; d_call: TRBD1; clone_size: NA; j_call: TRBJ2-5; v_call: TRBV20-1; cdr3_aa: CSAIRQGVETQYF; cdr3_nt: TGCAGTGCTATACGACAGGGAGTAGAGACCCAGTACTTC
cdr3_length: 14; d_call: NA; clone_size: NA; j_call: TRBJ1-6; v_call: TRBV20-1; cdr3_aa: CSARGVGYNSPLHF; cdr3_nt: TGCAGTGCTAGAGGTGTAGGTTATAATTCACCCCTCCACTTT
cdr3_length: 16; d_call: TRBD2; clone_size: many; j_call: TRBJ2-3; v_call: TRBV2; cdr3_aa: CASTVRGRGGTDTQYF; cdr3_nt: TGTGCCAGCACGGTGCGGGGGCGGGGGGGCACAGATACGCAGTATTTT
cdr3_length: 13; d_call: TRBD2; clone_size: many; j_call: TRBJ2-5; v_call: TRBV28; cdr3_aa: CASRWRGDETQYF; cdr3_nt: TGTGCCAGCAGATGGCGGGGGGACGAGACCCAGTACTTC
cdr3_length: 17; d_call: TRBD2; clone_size: many; j_call: TRBJ2-1; v_call: TRBV27; cdr3_aa: CASSLLAGGSSYNEQFF; cdr3_nt: TGTGCCAGCAGTTTACTAGCGGGGGGTAGCTCCTACAATGAGCAGTTCTTC